Each of the 28 T cell receptor beta chains below was sequenced from the same sample in a study of early stage breast cancer tumors. Assay: immunoSEQ multiplex PCR; the TCRdb copy retains only in-frame clones and omits some. The sample has 32,000 or so clones, 72% seen once. The sequencing sample was made of blood. These TCRs come from a person aged 45-60 years with breast cancer.

This clone is classed as medium-sized. V usage is TRBV27 and J usage is TRBJ2-7; maybe TRBD2 (5 bases). V was trimmed by 2 bases and J by 3 bases, leaving 11 bases between them. Germline V CDR1 and CDR2: MNHEY, SMNVEV (reference sequence). The CDR3 is made up of 14 amino acids. DNA of the CDR3: TGTGCCAGCAGTTTAGGGAGTACCGGCTACGAGCAGTACTTC. Its translation: CASSLGSTGYEQYF.

Here the CDR3 DNA reads TGTGCCAGCAGCGTAGAGGCCAGAATGGGGAACACCGGGGAGCTGTTTTTT. Amino acids: CASSVEARMGNTGELFF. The chain combines TRBV9 with TRBJ2-2; D not certain. The CDR3 contains 17 residues. Trimming removed 0 bases at V and 1 base at J, with 13 bases between. CDR1 is SGDLS and CDR2 is YYNGEE in the germline V gene.

The chain uses TRBV30 and TRBJ1-2, with D tentatively TRBD1 (6 bases). CDR1 and CDR2 (germline): GTSNPN, SVGIG (reference sequence). This CDR3 has 14 residues. Trimming removed 8 bases from V and 7 bases from J, with 23 bases in between. The CDR3 reads CAAPTPRQGFGYTF. The CDR3 coding sequence is TGTGCCGCCCCCACCCCCCGGCAGGGGTTTGGCTACACCTTC. The full variable domain, in which reference TRBV30 and TRBJ1-2 provide the parts outside the CDR3, is SQTIHQWPATLVQPVGSPLSLECTVEGTSNPNLYWYRQAAGRGLQLLFYSVGIGQISSEVPQNLSASRPQDRQFILSSKKLLLSDSGFYLCAAPTPRQGFGYTFGSGTRLTVV.

The chain recombines TRBV28 with TRBJ1-2; weak D call: TRBD1 (6 bases). Germline V CDR1 and CDR2: MDHEN, SYDVKM. The germline V and J ends were trimmed by 2 bases and 5 bases, with 12 bases remaining between them. CDR3 size: 14 residues. The CDR3 DNA reads TGTGCCAGCAGTTTACTAACAGGGACTTATGGCTACACCTTC. It is translated as CASSLLTGTYGYTF.

This clone was recorded a few times. The rearrangement links TRBV7-9 to TRBJ2-1, with D possibly matching TRBD1 (6 bases). The CDR3 runs 14 residues. CDR1 and CDR2 (germline): SEHNR, FQNEAQ (reference sequence). The V end lost 4 bases, the J end lost 10 bases, and 17 bases lay between the germline ends. The chain's CDR3 is CASSSRTVGLEQFF. In nucleotides, the CDR3 is TGTGCCAGCAGCTCCCGGACAGTCGGGCTGGAGCAGTTCTTC.

The chain links TRBV10-3 to TRBJ1-1; D gene uncertain. V was pared by 2 bases and J by 1 base, with 8 bases between. CDR1 and CDR2 (germline): ENHRY, SYGVKD. The CDR3 runs to 14 residues. The chain's CDR3 is CAISEGGANTEAFF. DNA of the CDR3: TGTGCCATCAGTGAGGGAGGCGCGAACACTGAAGCTTTCTTT.

The chain joins TRBV4-2 to TRBJ1-1; D call uncertain. The germline V and J ends were trimmed by 0 bases and 1 base, with 12 bases remaining between them. Per germline, CDR1 LGHNA and CDR2 YNFKEQ. This CDR3 spans 16 amino acids. The CDR3 reads CASSQDNIGPNTEAFF. The CDR3, as DNA: TGTGCCAGCAGCCAAGATAATATCGGGCCGAACACTGAAGCTTTCTTT.

J is TRBJ2-7 and V is TRBV28; D is unresolved. This CDR3 contains 17 residues. CDR1 and CDR2 (germline): MDHEN, SYDVKM. V was shortened by 1 base and J by 3 bases, with 19 bases between the two germline ends. CDR3 loop: CASSLLGSGSDVYEQYF. The CDR3 DNA follows: TGTGCCAGCAGTTTATTAGGGTCTGGTTCGGACGTCTACGAGCAGTACTTC.

The gene calls are TRBV28 and TRBJ1-5; 8 bases are a match to TRBD1. This CDR3 is built from 15 residues. The ends lost 8 bases at V and 1 base at J; junction bases unmatched: 7. The germline V gene encodes CDR1 MDHEN and CDR2 SYDVKM. CDR3 nucleotide sequence: TGTGCCAGCGCCAGGGGGCGCAGGAGCAATCAGCCCCAGCATTTT. This gives the protein CASARGRRSNQPQHF.

V usage is TRBV6-1 and J usage is TRBJ2-7; 7 bases match TRBD1. Germline V gene sequence: CDR1 MNHNS, CDR2 SASEGT. CDR3 length: 14 amino acids. V gave up 5 bases and J gave up 3 bases; unmatched junction bases: 7. The chain's CDR3 is CASSRDRGGYEQYF. The CDR3 bases are TGTGCCAGCAGTCGGGACAGAGGGGGCTACGAGCAGTACTTC.

This clone showed up just once. The chain employs TRBV18 and TRBJ1-2; 8 nucleotides align to TRBD1. Germline assignment: CDR1 KGHSH and CDR2 LQKENI. Trimming cost V 5 bases and J 5 bases; bases outside gene matches: 10. The CDR3 length is 15 residues. The CDR3 region is CASSTRDRTFYGYTF. CDR3 DNA: TGTGCCAGCTCAACCCGGGACAGGACGTTTTATGGCTACACCTTC.

This chain links TRBV11-3 with TRBJ2-1, with 9 bases fitting TRBD2. The germline gives CDR1 SGHNT, CDR2 YENEEA. The CDR3 consists of 15 residues. J was trimmed by 5 bases and V by 1 base; bases with no gene match: 3. This chain's CDR3 is CASSLGAGGHNEQFF. The CDR3 DNA sequence: TGTGCCAGCAGCTTAGGAGCGGGAGGTCACAATGAGCAGTTCTTC.

The chain joins TRBV9 to TRBJ2-7; D tentatively reads TRBD1 or TRBD2 (6 bases each). Germline V gives CDR1 SGDLS, CDR2 YYNGEE. V was shortened by 0 bases and J by 6 bases, with 10 bases between the two germline ends. This CDR3 contains 13 residues. The CDR3 bases are TGTGCCAGCAGCGTAGACGGGGGCGGCGAGCAGTACTTC. This translates into CASSVDGGGEQYF.

The genes are TRBV2 and TRBJ2-5; tentatively, D is TRBD1 or TRBD2 (5 bases each). Germline V gives CDR1 SNHLY, CDR2 FYNNEI. With 1 base removed from V and 0 bases from J, the gap between germline ends came to 12 bases. The CDR3 runs 16 residues. As DNA, the CDR3 is TGTGCCAGCAGTGAAGTGTACGGGACCTACCAAGAGACCCAGTACTTC. Residues: CASSEVYGTYQETQYF. Using reference TRBV2 and TRBJ2-5 for the parts outside the CDR3, the full variable domain is EPEVTQTPSHQVTQMGQEVILRCVPISNHLYFYWYRQILGQKVEFLVSFYNNEISEKSEIFDDQFSVERPDGSNFTLKIRSTKLEDSAMYFCASSEVYGTYQETQYFGPGTRLLVL.

This chain joins TRBV5-1 and TRBJ2-5, with 8 bases that match TRBD2. CDR1 and CDR2 (germline): SGHRS, YFSETQ. After removal of 1 base from V and 4 bases from J, the junction contained 3 bases not matched to a gene. The CDR3 sequence is 14 residues long. The CDR3 nucleotides read TGCGCCAGCAGCTTGAGGCTAGCGGGAGAGACCCAGTACTTC. Translation: CASSLRLAGETQYF.

This chain links TRBV27 with TRBJ2-7; D unclear. V shed 2 bases and J shed 3 bases, with 14 bases lying between them. The CDR3 is 15 residues long. CDR1 MNHEY and CDR2 SMNVEV come from the germline V gene (reference sequence). The CDR3 DNA reads as TGTGCCAGCAGTTTAGCAGGCCAAAGCTACTACGAGCAGTACTTC. It codes for CASSLAGQSYYEQYF.

The chain joins TRBV19 to TRBJ1-5; weak D call: TRBD1 (6 bases). The germline CDR1 and CDR2 sequences are LNHDA and SQIVND (reference sequence). This CDR3 comprises 14 residues. V lost 10 bases and J 3 bases, leaving 16 bases between the germline ends. CDR3 bases: TGTGCCATTTCCGTAAGGGACAACAATCAGCCCCAGCATTTT. This translates into CAISVRDNNQPQHF.

The chain links TRBV18 to TRBJ2-2; unclear D gene. V was pared by 3 bases and J by 3 bases, with 11 bases between. The CDR3 contains 15 residues. The germline CDR1 and CDR2 sequences are KGHSH and LQKENI. In nucleotides, the CDR3 is TGTGCCAGCTCACCCCTCCGGGCCGACACCGGGGAGCTGTTTTTT. This encodes CASSPLRADTGELFF.

In DNA form, the CDR3 reads TGTGCCAGCAGCTTAAACCGGCTAGGGGATGAGCAGTTCTTC. Its protein product is CASSLNRLGDEQFF. The chain employs TRBV7-3 and TRBJ2-1, with D possibly TRBD1 on 5 matching bases. The CDR3 has 14 amino acids. V shed 1 base and J shed 8 bases, with 12 bases lying between them. Germline CDR1 reads SGHTA; CDR2 reads FQGTGA.

V and J are TRBV19 and TRBJ2-7; 8 positions agree with TRBD2. V shed 5 bases and J 1 base; nucleotides not matched to a gene: 7. The length of the CDR3 is 15 residues. CDR1 and CDR2 from the germline V gene are LNHDA and SQIVND (reference sequence). This CDR3 is CASSPSGLGSYEQYF. The CDR3 DNA sequence: TGTGCCAGTAGTCCCTCGGGACTAGGTTCCTACGAGCAGTACTTC.

CDR3: CASSYGPPADSYEQYF. The CDR3 DNA reads TGTGCCAGCAGTTACGGTCCCCCGGCCGACTCCTACGAGCAGTACTTC. This chain connects TRBV6-6 to TRBJ2-7; D is undetermined. The V end was cut by 2 bases, the J end by 0 bases, with 14 bases between. CDR3 length: 16 residues. The germline V gene has CDR1 MNHNY and CDR2 SVGAGI (reference sequence).

The chain has TRBV6-5 and TRBJ1-4; D gene unclear. The CDR3 has 12 amino acids. Deletions cut 9 bases from V and 8 bases from J, with 13 bases between. Germline V CDR1 and CDR2: MNHEY, SVGAGI. CDR3 nucleotides: TGTGCCAGTCGGAGCGCCGGGGAAAAACTGTTTTTT. It codes for CASRSAGEKLFF.

CDR3 sequence: CASSYDSSVGEQYF. CDR3 coding DNA: TGTGCCAGCAGTTACGACAGCTCGGTAGGCGAGCAGTACTTC. The chain recombines TRBV6-5 with TRBJ2-7; D is perhaps TRBD1 (5 bases). Between the trimmed V and J ends, which lost 2 bases and 6 bases, there was a span of 14 bases. CDR1 MNHEY and CDR2 SVGAGI come from the germline V gene. The CDR3 runs 14 residues.

V is TRBV7-9 and J is TRBJ2-1; D tentatively reads TRBD1 or TRBD2 (5 bases each). Germline lookup yields CDR1 SEHNR and CDR2 FQNEAQ (reference sequence). Trimming pared 2 bases from V and 2 bases from J, leaving 13 bases between. The CDR3 has 16 amino acids. The CDR3, as DNA: TGTGCCAGCAGCTTACCGACGAGGGGTCCCTACAATGAGCAGTTCTTC. This gives the protein CASSLPTRGPYNEQFF.

There are a few counts of this clone. The chain has TRBV5-5 and TRBJ1-5; no definite D call. This CDR3 contains 13 residues. Trimming took 4 bases from V and 0 from J, leaving 5 bases between them. Germline assignment: CDR1 SGHKS and CDR2 YYEKEE (reference sequence). Written as DNA, the CDR3 is TGTGCCAGCAGCACGGATAGCAATCAGCCCCAGCATTTT. Residues: CASSTDSNQPQHF. Together with reference TRBV5-5 and TRBJ1-5, the CDR3 gives the full variable domain: DAGVTQSPTHLIKTRGQQVTLRCSPISGHKSVSWYQQVLGQGPQFIFQYYEKEERGRGNFPDRFSARQFPNYSSELNVNALLLGDSALYLCASSTDSNQPQHFGDGTRLSIL.

This clone is judged medium-sized (0.01 to 0.1%). At one end, the junction sequence differs from germline, possibly due to a read error. The genes are TRBV7-7 and TRBJ1-1, with D hard to call. The CDR3 spans 13 residues. CDR1 is SSHAT and CDR2 is FNYEAQ in the germline V gene (reference sequence). CDR3 amino acids: CASSLERNTEAFF. The DNA of the CDR3 is TGTGCTAGCAGCTTAGAACGGAACACTGAAGCTTTCTTT.

The gene calls are TRBV6-6 and TRBJ2-7, with D perhaps TRBD1 (6 bases). The CDR3 is 16 residues long. V dropped 2 bases and J dropped 1 base, with 15 bases sitting between them. The germline V gene encodes CDR1 MNHNY and CDR2 SVGAGI (reference sequence). Here the CDR3 reads CASSYKGRDNSYEQYF. The CDR3 region has the DNA TGTGCCAGCAGTTACAAGGGAAGGGACAATTCCTACGAGCAGTACTTC.

J is TRBJ2-2 and V is TRBV5-1; TRBD1 might be the D (7 bases). CDR1 SGHRS and CDR2 YFSETQ come from the germline V gene. The length of the CDR3 is 17 residues. Between the trimmed V and J ends, which lost 0 bases and 6 bases, there was a span of 18 bases. The CDR3 reads CASSLGQGPRRAGELFF. The CDR3 nucleotides are TGCGCCAGCAGCTTGGGACAGGGTCCGAGGAGGGCCGGGGAGCTGTTTTTT.